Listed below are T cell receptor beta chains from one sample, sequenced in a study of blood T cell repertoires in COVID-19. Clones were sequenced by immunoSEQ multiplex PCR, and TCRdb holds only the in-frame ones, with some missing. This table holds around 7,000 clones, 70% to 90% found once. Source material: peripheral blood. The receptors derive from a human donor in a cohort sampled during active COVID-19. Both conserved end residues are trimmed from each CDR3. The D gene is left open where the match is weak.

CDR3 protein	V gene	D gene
ASKVHGIYNEQF	TRBV19	-
ASSPGTGETGELF	TRBV11-3	TRBD1
ASSGARTDTQY	TRBV6-6	-
ASSSKTGAGTEAF	TRBV5-4	TRBD1
ASSRREGRTGDQPQH	TRBV6-2/TRBV6-3	TRBD1
ASSQGQGHNSPLH	TRBV5-1	TRBD1
ASSYGTGGGNYGYT	TRBV6-5	TRBD1
ASSGGQGFRSLH	TRBV9	TRBD1
ASQGDWSYNEQF	TRBV19	-
ASSDRGGRSPLH	TRBV19	TRBD1
ASRGDSLAKNIQY	TRBV6-6	TRBD1
ASKGSGIYNEQF	TRBV6-5	TRBD2
ASSAGTGVIETQY	TRBV9	TRBD1
ASSKKQGSGEQY	TRBV23-1	TRBD1
ASSTGGGNQPQH	TRBV19	-
ASSLRLGRWF	TRBV7-8	-
ASTRQTSYEQY	TRBV2	-
ATSSPGEVVNQPQH	TRBV15	-
ASSRTVPGQGTSTEAF	TRBV18	-
ASSFNYEQY	TRBV12-3/TRBV12-4	-
ASSLAASGDYEQF	TRBV5-4	TRBD2
ASSLRAGEYGEQF	TRBV5-4	TRBD2
ASSDKDRGLGELF	TRBV2	TRBD1
ASSLDGQGDTGELF	TRBV5-1	TRBD1
ASSARQGRWGTSTDTQY	TRBV6-1	TRBD1
ASSESMVDFGGYT	TRBV25-1	-
SVDGKRPEAF	TRBV29-1	-
ASSWPAGGDEKLF	TRBV6-6	-